This entry lists 28 T cell receptor beta chains sequenced from one sample in a study of cytomegalovirus exposure and HLA in healthy donors. 13 Jbeta primers and 60 Vbeta primers were used for the PCR. Some clones are missing from TCRdb's copy, which holds only in-frame ones; the method was immunoSEQ multiplex PCR. The repertoire has 150,000 to 200,000 clones, 80% to 85% of them found once; the top ten carry about 4%. Sequences were obtained from PBMCs. The receptors stem from a man aged 50 or older in good health and CMV-seropositive.

The chain recombines TRBV6-1 with TRBJ2-1, with D perhaps matching TRBD1 (5 bases). CDR3 length equals 13 residues. Trimming removed 8 bases from V and 7 bases from J, with 15 bases in between. Germline lookup yields CDR1 MNHNS and CDR2 SASEGT. The CDR3 region has the DNA TGTGCCAGCCCCGGGCCAGGGCAGAATGAGCAGTTCTTC. It translates to CASPGPGQNEQFF.

The rearrangement links TRBV29-1 to TRBJ1-3; TRBD1 aligns across 7 bases. The CDR3 sequence is 17 residues long. The junction had 12 bases not matched to a gene; V was cut back by 2 bases and J by 2 bases. Germline CDR1 SQVTM, CDR2 ANQGSEA. CDR3 in amino acids: CSVELRDLTGAGNTIYF. The CDR3 region has the DNA TGCAGCGTTGAATTACGAGACTTAACAGGGGCTGGAAACACCATATATTTT.

The chain recombines TRBV7-3 with TRBJ1-2; D not certain. This CDR3 has 13 amino acids. In germline, CDR1 is SGHTA, CDR2 FQGTGA. V gave up 5 bases and J gave up 7 bases, with 14 bases separating them. CDR3 residues: CASSPNFGIGYTF. In DNA form, the CDR3 reads TGTGCCAGCAGCCCCAATTTCGGGATTGGCTACACCTTC.

This clone was observed a single time. The rearrangement links TRBV5-1 to TRBJ2-2, with 8 bases matching TRBD1. Germline trimming cut 3 bases from V and 4 bases from J; bases unmatched to any gene: 5. This CDR3 is 15 amino acids long. Germline CDR1 is SGHRS and CDR2 is YFSETQ. CDR3 DNA sequence: TGCGCCAGCAGCTGGACAGGGACCGTCACCGGGGAGCTGTTTTTT. It is translated as CASSWTGTVTGELFF.

The V and J genes are TRBV19 and TRBJ1-6; TRBD1 aligns across 7 bases. After removal of 4 bases from V and 6 bases from J, the junction contained 6 bases not matched to a gene. The germline gives CDR1 LNHDA, CDR2 SQIVND (reference sequence). This CDR3 contains 15 residues. For the CDR3, the DNA is TGTGCCAGTAGTACAGGACAGGTCGTTAATTCACCCCTCCACTTT. It codes for CASSTGQVVNSPLHF.

The chain joins TRBV20-1 to TRBJ2-7; D may be TRBD1 (6 bases). CDR1 is DFQATT, CDR2 SNEGSKA, per germline (reference sequence). CDR3 size: 11 residues. V gave up 6 bases and J gave up 3 bases, with 9 bases separating them. CDR3 sequence (DNA): TGCAGTGCCGCGGACAGCTACGAGCAGTACTTC. This codes for CSAADSYEQYF.

J is TRBJ2-4 and V is TRBV19, with 15 bases identical to TRBD2. Germline CDR1 and CDR2: LNHDA and SQIVND (reference sequence). CDR3 length: 18 residues. J lost 8 bases, V lost 5 bases, and 13 bases had no gene match. DNA for the CDR3: TGTGCCAGTAGTCTCCGTCCAGGACTAGCGGGAGGGGCTTACATTCAGTACTTC. Residues: CASSLRPGLAGGAYIQYF.

The gene calls are TRBV9 and TRBJ2-1; TRBD2 is a possible D gene (6 bases). The germline V gene has CDR1 SGDLS and CDR2 YYNGEE. With 4 bases removed from V and 4 bases from J, the gap between germline ends came to 9 bases. This CDR3 has 13 amino acids. CDR3 region: CASSPGGYNEQFF. The CDR3 DNA sequence: TGTGCCAGCAGCCCCGGGGGTTACAATGAGCAGTTCTTC.

The V and J genes are TRBV4-2 and TRBJ2-5, with 9 bases fitting TRBD2. Unmatched junction bases numbered 2, after V lost 0 bases and J lost 3 bases. This CDR3 contains 15 residues. Germline V CDR1 and CDR2: LGHNA, YNFKEQ. CDR3 amino acids: CASSQDPSGEETQYF. In DNA form, the CDR3 reads TGTGCCAGCAGCCAAGACCCTAGCGGGGAAGAGACCCAGTACTTC.

V and J are TRBV4-1 and TRBJ2-1, with D uncertain. CDR1 and CDR2 from the germline V gene are MGHRA and YSYEKL. V lost 1 base, J lost 4 bases, and 11 bases lay in between. The CDR3 sequence is 15 residues long. CDR3 sequence: CASSQGHGLYNEQFF. CDR3 sequence (DNA): TGCGCCAGCAGCCAAGGGCATGGGCTATACAATGAGCAGTTCTTC.

The V and J genes are TRBV7-3 and TRBJ1-1; 7 positions match TRBD1. The junction had 9 bases not matched to a gene; V was cut back by 5 bases and J by 0 bases. CDR3 size: 16 residues. Germline values: CDR1 SGHTA, CDR2 FQGTGA. CDR3 nucleotide sequence: TGTGCCAGCAGCCCGCGGACAGGACGCTTGAACACTGAAGCTTTCTTT. Translating it yields CASSPRTGRLNTEAFF.

A single count supports this clone. The V gene is TRBV11-2, the J gene TRBJ2-5; D possibly corresponds to TRBD2 (6 bases). With 2 bases removed from V and 8 bases from J, the gap between germline ends came to 15 bases. Per germline, CDR1 SGHAT and CDR2 FQNNGV. The CDR3 is 14 residues long. This chain's CDR3 is CASSLMNRRETQYF. As DNA, the CDR3 is TGTGCCAGCAGCTTAATGAATAGGAGGGAAACCCAGTACTTC.

This chain joins TRBV2 and TRBJ2-4; a weak D match, TRBD2 (5 bases). The germline V and J ends were trimmed by 7 bases and 7 bases, with 8 bases remaining between them. Germline lookup yields CDR1 SNHLY and CDR2 FYNNEI. There are 11 residues in the CDR3. This chain's CDR3 is CASKRENIQYF. The CDR3 coding sequence is TGTGCCAGCAAGAGGGAGAACATTCAGTACTTC.

This chain links TRBV6-5 with TRBJ1-1, with 7 positions matching TRBD1. The CDR3 is made up of 14 amino acids. The V gene end was trimmed by 5 bases and the J gene end by 4 bases; junction bases not matched to a gene: 7. Germline V lookup: CDR1 MNHEY, CDR2 SVGAGI. CDR3 sequence (DNA): TGTGCCAGCAGTACTCAGGGGGTCGGCACTGAAGCTTTCTTT. It codes for CASSTQGVGTEAFF.

J is TRBJ2-1 and V is TRBV4-1; 7 bases fit TRBD1. Germline CDR1 and CDR2: MGHRA and YSYEKL. This CDR3 contains 15 residues. J was trimmed by 6 bases and V by 0 bases; bases with no gene match: 5. CDR3 DNA sequence: TGCGCCAGCAGCCAAGACCGACAGGGATCCAATGAGCAGTTCTTC. Its protein product is CASSQDRQGSNEQFF.

The sample holds one count of this clone. This chain uses TRBV29-1 with TRBJ2-2; possibly TRBD2 for D (5 bases). This CDR3 comprises 15 residues. V gave up 6 bases and J gave up 5 bases, with 19 bases separating them. Germline V gene lookup returns CDR1 SQVTM and CDR2 ANQGSEA. The CDR3 here is CSVIAGGGWTGELFF. CDR3 sequence (DNA): TGCAGCGTAATCGCAGGTGGCGGGTGGACCGGGGAGCTGTTTTTT.

Concerning this clone itself: Other DNA sequences in the same sample also yield this CDR3. The rearrangement uses TRBV28 and TRBJ1-1; no reliable D call. This CDR3 is 12 amino acids long. V was shortened by 4 bases and J by 2 bases, with 5 bases between the two germline ends. From germline, CDR1 is MDHEN and CDR2 SYDVKM. For the CDR3, the DNA is TGTGCCAGCAGTTCCGTCAACACTGAAGCTTTCTTT. Translation gives CASSSVNTEAFF.

This clone was counted only a few times. The gene calls are TRBV6-5 and TRBJ2-7; 7 bases fit TRBD2. There are 14 residues in the CDR3. Germline trimming cut 11 bases from V and 3 bases from J; bases unmatched to any gene: 13. CDR1 and CDR2 from the germline V gene are MNHEY and SVGAGI. The CDR3 is CAGKRTSAIYEQYF. In DNA, the CDR3 is TGTGCCGGAAAACGTACTAGCGCGATCTACGAGCAGTACTTC.

The chain joins TRBV2 to TRBJ2-7; D not certain. The CDR3 has 15 residues. V was trimmed by 3 bases and J by 6 bases, leaving 18 bases between them. CDR1 and CDR2 (germline): SNHLY, FYNNEI. DNA of the CDR3: TGTGCCAGCAGTGAGGTCGTCGACTTAGATGGCGAGCAGTACTTC. The encoded protein is CASSEVVDLDGEQYF.

This chain connects TRBV5-5 to TRBJ1-1; a weak D match, TRBD1 (6 bases). From germline, CDR1 is SGHKS and CDR2 YYEKEE (reference sequence). CDR3 size: 15 residues. V shed 4 bases and J shed 7 bases, with 20 bases lying between them. This CDR3 is CASSQRQVGYNEAFF. DNA for the CDR3: TGTGCCAGCAGCCAAAGACAGGTGGGGTATAATGAAGCTTTCTTT.

The chain couples TRBV7-6 to TRBJ2-2; D possibly corresponds to TRBD2 (6 bases). CDR3 length: 16 residues. Germline assignment: CDR1 SGHVS and CDR2 FNYEAQ. The ends were cut back, 4 bases at V and 1 base at J, with 13 bases in the middle. For the CDR3, the DNA is TGTGCCAGCAGCTCCCAACCAGCGGGGAACACCGGGGAGCTGTTTTTT. It is translated as CASSSQPAGNTGELFF.

The genes are TRBV6-1 and TRBJ2-3; 7 bases are shared with TRBD1. CDR1 and CDR2 from the germline V gene are MNHNS and SASEGT. CDR3 length: 13 residues. Trimming at V came to 8 bases and at J to 2 bases, leaving 4 bases not matched to a gene. Here the CDR3 reads CASGDSHTDTQYF. CDR3 in DNA: TGTGCCAGCGGGGACAGCCACACAGATACGCAGTATTTT.

This clone has just a few counts. The chain has TRBV5-4 and TRBJ2-3; tentatively, D is TRBD2 (6 bases). CDR1 and CDR2 from the germline V gene are SGHNT and YYREEE (reference sequence). Trimming removed 0 bases at V and 0 bases at J, with 11 bases between. The CDR3 has 16 residues. CDR3 loop: CASSLVGGRSTDTQYF. In DNA form, the CDR3 reads TGTGCCAGCAGCTTGGTTGGAGGGAGGAGCACAGATACGCAGTATTTT. The whole variable domain, filled in from reference TRBV5-4 and TRBJ2-3, reads ETGVTQSPTHLIKTRGQQVTLRCSSQSGHNTVSWYQQALGQGPQFIFQYYREEENGRGNFPPRFSGLQFPNYSSELNVNALELDDSALYLCASSLVGGRSTDTQYFGPGTRLTVL.

The rearrangement uses TRBV29-1 and TRBJ1-4, with D possibly matching TRBD1 (5 bases). V shed 4 bases and J shed 4 bases, with 13 bases lying between them. Germline V gene lookup returns CDR1 SQVTM and CDR2 ANQGSEA. CDR3 length: 14 residues. The CDR3 sequence is CSVGQGNNNEKLFF. DNA of the CDR3: TGCAGCGTTGGCCAGGGTAATAATAATGAAAAACTGTTTTTT.

As DNA, the CDR3 is TGTGCCAGCAGCTTATCCGGGACAGCCTTTTACGAGCAGTACTTC. The encoded protein is CASSLSGTAFYEQYF. The chain joins TRBV7-8 to TRBJ2-7; 7 positions agree with TRBD1. Germline loops: CDR1 SGHVS, CDR2 FQNEAQ. Losses at the gene ends were 2 bases for V and 4 bases for J; bases not matched to a gene: 8. This CDR3 region has 15 residues.

The chain links TRBV7-8 to TRBJ2-3; D remains unclear. Germline CDR1 reads SGHVS; CDR2 reads FQNEAQ. Trimming removed 5 bases from V and 4 bases from J, with 16 bases in between. This CDR3 is 15 amino acids long. The CDR3 loop reads CASSTIAIDPDTQYF. The DNA of the CDR3 is TGTGCCAGCAGCACGATAGCTATCGACCCAGATACGCAGTATTTT. The whole variable domain, remainder taken from reference TRBV7-8 and TRBJ2-3, is GAGVSQSPRYKVAKRGQDVALRCDPISGHVSLFWYQQALGQGPEFLTYFQNEAQLDKSGLPSDRFFAERPEGSVSTLKIQRTQQEDSAVYLCASSTIAIDPDTQYFGPGTRLTVL.

The V gene is TRBV7-9, the J gene TRBJ2-1; TRBD2 aligns across 7 bases. There are 15 residues in the CDR3. The V gene's germline CDR1 is SEHNR and CDR2 FQNEAQ (reference sequence). J was trimmed by 2 bases and V by 2 bases; bases with no gene match: 3. CDR3 protein: CASSLKSGTYNEQFF. In DNA, the CDR3 is TGTGCCAGCAGCTTAAAGAGCGGGACCTACAATGAGCAGTTCTTC.

This chain connects TRBV7-9 to TRBJ2-2; 9 nucleotides agree with TRBD1. The CDR3 covers 17 residues. Germline CDR1 SEHNR, CDR2 FQNEAQ (reference sequence). V shed 4 bases, J shed 0 bases, and the junction held 6 bases outside the gene matches. The DNA of the CDR3 is TGTGCCAGCAGCTCTTCAACAGGGGGCACGAACACCGGGGAGCTGTTTTTT. Amino acids: CASSSSTGGTNTGELFF.